This entry lists 20 T cell receptor beta chains sequenced from one sample in a study of blood T cell repertoires in COVID-19. TCRdb keeps only in-frame clones here, not all; method: immunoSEQ multiplex PCR. Of 140,000 to 150,000 clones listed, 85% to 90% are singletons. The source material was peripheral blood. These receptors originate from a young man with COVID-19, enrolled during active disease.

The chain joins TRBV5-5 to TRBJ1-2; TRBD1 matches at 7 bases. Germline lookup yields CDR1 SGHKS and CDR2 YYEKEE (reference sequence). This CDR3 has 15 residues. The trim removed 2 bases at V and 5 bases at J, leaving 9 bases unmatched. As DNA, the CDR3 is TGTGCCAGCAGCTTCTTGACAGGGAGGAGGTATGGCTACACCTTC. Its translation is CASSFLTGRRYGYTF.

CDR3 DNA: TGCGCCAGCAGCCTAGGGACAGGGGGAAACACAGATACGCAGTATTTT. Protein sequence: CASSLGTGGNTDTQYF. The chain uses TRBV5-1 and TRBJ2-3; 11 positions agree with TRBD1. After removal of 4 bases from V and 2 bases from J, the junction contained 6 bases not matched to a gene. Germline V CDR1 and CDR2: SGHRS, YFSETQ. The CDR3 is 16 amino acids.

This clone has only a few counts. One end of the junction fails to match germline, which may point to a read error. V usage is TRBV7-7 and J usage is TRBJ2-3; a weak D match, TRBD2 (5 bases). Germline loops: CDR1 SSHAT, CDR2 FNYEAQ (reference sequence). This CDR3 spans 15 amino acids. This chain's CDR3 is CASSLGLPNTDTQYF. The CDR3 coding sequence is TGTGCTAGCAGCCTCGGACTTCCAAACACAGATACGCAGTATTTT.

The chain links TRBV6-5 to TRBJ1-2; 7 nucleotides agree with TRBD1. The CDR3 is 14 residues long. V was clipped by 6 bases and J by 8 bases; unmatched bases: 12. Germline lookup yields CDR1 MNHEY and CDR2 SVGAGI. The CDR3 loop is CASRGDRLEPGYTF. The CDR3 nucleotides are TGTGCCAGCAGGGGGGACAGACTCGAGCCAGGCTACACCTTC.

V gene TRBV19 combines with J gene TRBJ2-1, with TRBD2 matching 7 bases. This CDR3 spans 14 amino acids. The trim removed 1 base at V and 7 bases at J, leaving 4 bases unmatched. CDR1 is LNHDA and CDR2 is SQIVND in the germline V gene (reference sequence). The chain's CDR3 is CASSIVLALNEQFF. The CDR3 nucleotides are TGTGCCAGTAGTATAGTACTAGCGTTGAATGAGCAGTTCTTC.

This clone was seen more than once but under ten times. This chain's CDR3 is CASRPTGGDYGYTF. The CDR3 coding sequence is TGTGCCAGCAGGCCGACAGGGGGCGACTATGGCTACACCTTC. The chain employs TRBV6-5 and TRBJ1-2, with 10 bases that match TRBD1. From germline, CDR1 is MNHEY and CDR2 SVGAGI. The J segment lost 3 bases and the V segment lost 6 bases, leaving 4 bases of the junction unmatched. The CDR3 extends over 14 amino acids.

The chain recombines TRBV6-2 or TRBV6-3 with TRBJ2-7; 10 positions agree with TRBD1. The CDR3 contains 15 residues. Germline V gene lookup returns CDR1 MNHEY and CDR2 SVGEGT. The J segment lost 5 bases and the V segment lost 5 bases, leaving 9 bases of the junction unmatched. The CDR3 coding sequence is TGTGCCAGCAGTCCGCTGGGACAGGGGTCGGACGAGCAGTACTTC. It yields the protein CASSPLGQGSDEQYF.

The chain is built from TRBV5-1 and TRBJ2-7, with 11 bases lining up with TRBD2. Germline lookup yields CDR1 SGHRS and CDR2 YFSETQ. With V trimmed by 4 bases and J by 3 bases, 3 bases remained unmatched. This CDR3 has 14 amino acids. CDR3 sequence (DNA): TGCGCCAGCAGCGTAGCGGGAGGGATCTACGAGCAGTACTTC. Its protein product is CASSVAGGIYEQYF.

The chain links TRBV27 to TRBJ2-5; D not resolved. The CDR3 consists of 16 residues. V lost 3 bases to trimming and J lost 2 bases, with 16 bases between them. Germline CDR1 MNHEY, CDR2 SMNVEV (reference sequence). CDR3 nucleotide sequence: TGTGCCAGCAGTTTTAGGCGGTCTTATCCTCAAGAGACCCAGTACTTC. It specifies CASSFRRSYPQETQYF.

This chain joins TRBV10-3 and TRBJ2-2, with D maybe TRBD2 (5 bases). Trimming left V 4 bases short and J 7 bases short, with 19 bases between. This CDR3 spans 16 amino acids. The germline CDR1 and CDR2 sequences are ENHRY and SYGVKD. The CDR3 DNA reads as TGTGCCATCAGTGGGCTAGCCCCACGAAGTTTCGGGGAGCTGTTTTTT. Protein sequence: CAISGLAPRSFGELFF.

The chain has TRBV24-1 and TRBJ2-1, with TRBD2 matching over 8 bases. Unmatched junction bases numbered 9, after V lost 4 bases and J lost 8 bases. This CDR3 contains 15 residues. Germline V gives CDR1 KGHDR, CDR2 SFDVKD. DNA for the CDR3: TGTGCCACCAGTGACGGGAGGGCCCTAACGGATGAGCAGTTCTTC. This encodes CATSDGRALTDEQFF.

A word on this clone: Mismatch with germline at one junction end may stem from a read error. V and J are TRBV7-2 and TRBJ2-3, with TRBD2 identical over 9 bases. The CDR3 totals 15 residues. Germline assignment: CDR1 SGHTA and CDR2 FQGNSA. CDR3 sequence (DNA): TGTGCCAGCAGCGTAGCGGGAGAGACCACAGATACGCAGTATTTT. The encoded protein is CASSVAGETTDTQYF.

The chain links TRBV27 to TRBJ1-5, with D perhaps matching TRBD1 (6 bases). Trimming cost V 5 bases and J 7 bases, with 18 bases left between them. This CDR3 is built from 15 residues. CDR1 MNHEY and CDR2 SMNVEV come from the germline V gene (reference sequence). CDR3 coding DNA: TGTGCCAGCAGTAGGGGGGGGCAGGTAAACCAGCCCCAGCATTTT. It codes for CASSRGGQVNQPQHF.

The V gene is TRBV7-2, the J gene TRBJ2-1; 7 bases agree with TRBD2. Germline V gene data show CDR1 as SGHTA and CDR2 as FQGNSA. CDR3 length: 15 amino acids. V trimming: 5 bases; J trimming: 5 bases; junction bases outside the gene matches: 9. DNA for the CDR3: TGTGCCAGCAGCCCGTGGGGGGAGGGCGACAATGAGCAGTTCTTC. It specifies CASSPWGEGDNEQFF.

The chain combines TRBV28 with TRBJ2-7; maybe TRBD2 (6 bases). V lost 8 bases to trimming and J lost 2 bases, with 19 bases between them. The CDR3 consists of 15 residues. CDR1 and CDR2 from the germline V gene are MDHEN and SYDVKM. The CDR3 loop reads CASAPPGALTYEQYF. The CDR3 bases are TGTGCCAGCGCACCGCCGGGAGCCTTAACCTACGAGCAGTACTTC.

V usage is TRBV27 and J usage is TRBJ2-7, with D uncertain. Between the trimmed V and J ends, which lost 1 base and 3 bases, there was a span of 7 bases. Germline V gene lookup returns CDR1 MNHEY and CDR2 SMNVEV (reference sequence). This CDR3 contains 13 residues. CDR3 coding DNA: TGTGCCAGCAGTTTATGGCCGAACTACGAGCAGTACTTC. Its translation: CASSLWPNYEQYF.

The CDR3 bases are TGTGCCAGCAGAAATTACAGGGGGCCCCCCTTTAACACTGAAGCTTTCTTT. This sequence encodes CASRNYRGPPFNTEAFF. The chain is built from TRBV28 and TRBJ1-1, with 9 bases aligning to TRBD1. V shed 6 bases and J 2 bases; nucleotides not matched to a gene: 13. The CDR3 is 17 amino acids. Germline V gene data show CDR1 as MDHEN and CDR2 as SYDVKM.

This chain uses TRBV6-5 with TRBJ2-7, with no clear D. The CDR3 totals 15 residues. Germline CDR1 reads MNHEY; CDR2 reads SVGAGI. V was trimmed by 3 bases and J by 0 bases, leaving 12 bases between them. Written as DNA, the CDR3 is TGTGCCAGCAGTTATAATGCAGCTAGCTCCTACGAGCAGTACTTC. It codes for CASSYNAASSYEQYF.

This chain links TRBV19 with TRBJ1-5; weak D call: TRBD1 (5 bases). The CDR3 contains 15 residues. Per the germline V gene, CDR1 is LNHDA and CDR2 is SQIVND (reference sequence). Trimming pared 7 bases from V and 6 bases from J, leaving 19 bases between. CDR3 residues: CASTDRWGDGQPQHF. Here the CDR3 DNA reads TGTGCCAGTACCGATCGGTGGGGGGACGGTCAGCCCCAGCATTTT.

The chain carries TRBV5-8 and TRBJ2-3; 7 nucleotides agree with TRBD2. The CDR3 has 15 amino acids. Trimming at V came to 2 bases and at J to 4 bases, leaving 7 bases not matched to a gene. Germline CDR1 is SGHTS and CDR2 is YDEGEE. This CDR3 is CASSLRGRGADTQYF. CDR3 DNA: TGTGCCAGCAGCTTAAGAGGGAGGGGCGCAGATACGCAGTATTTT.